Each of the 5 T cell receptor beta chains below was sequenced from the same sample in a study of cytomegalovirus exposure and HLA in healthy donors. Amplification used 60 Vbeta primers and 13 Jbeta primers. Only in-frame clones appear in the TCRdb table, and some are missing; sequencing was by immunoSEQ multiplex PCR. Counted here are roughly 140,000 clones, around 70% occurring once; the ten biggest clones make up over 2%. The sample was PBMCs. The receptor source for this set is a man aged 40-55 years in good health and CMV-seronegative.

CDR3 bases: TGCGCCAGCAGCCTCCGGGGATCGACTGGGGCCAACGTCCTGACTTTC. Translation gives CASSLRGSTGANVLTF. V and J are TRBV5-1 and TRBJ2-6, with D possibly TRBD2 on 5 matching bases. This CDR3 has 16 amino acids. CDR1 and CDR2 (germline): SGHRS, YFSETQ. Trimming left V 4 bases short and J 2 bases short, with 13 bases between.

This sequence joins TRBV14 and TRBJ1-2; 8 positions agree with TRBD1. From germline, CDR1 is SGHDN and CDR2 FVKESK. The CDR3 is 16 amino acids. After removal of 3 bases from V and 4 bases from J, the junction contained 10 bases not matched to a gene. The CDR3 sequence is CASSQLRQGMGYGYTF. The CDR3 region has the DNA TGTGCCAGCAGCCAGCTTCGACAGGGGATGGGCTATGGCTACACCTTC.

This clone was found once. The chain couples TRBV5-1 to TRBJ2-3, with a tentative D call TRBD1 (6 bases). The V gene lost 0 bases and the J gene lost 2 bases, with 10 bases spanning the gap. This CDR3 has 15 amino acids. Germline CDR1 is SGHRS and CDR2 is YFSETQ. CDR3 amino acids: CASSLAGQFTDTQYF. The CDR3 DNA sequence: TGCGCCAGCAGCTTGGCCGGACAGTTCACAGATACGCAGTATTTT.

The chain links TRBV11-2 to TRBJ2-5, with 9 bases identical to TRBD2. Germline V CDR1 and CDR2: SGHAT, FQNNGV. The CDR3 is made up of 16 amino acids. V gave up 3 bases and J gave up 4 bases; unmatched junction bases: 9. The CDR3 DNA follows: TGTGCCAGCAGCTTCATTTGGCGGGAGGGGGTAGAGACCCAGTACTTC. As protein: CASSFIWREGVETQYF.

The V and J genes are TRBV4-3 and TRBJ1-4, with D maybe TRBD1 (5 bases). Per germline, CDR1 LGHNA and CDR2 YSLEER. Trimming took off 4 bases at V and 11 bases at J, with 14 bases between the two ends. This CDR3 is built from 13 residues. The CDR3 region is CASSREAGRKLFF. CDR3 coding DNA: TGCGCCAGCAGCCGGGAGGCAGGGCGTAAACTGTTTTTT.